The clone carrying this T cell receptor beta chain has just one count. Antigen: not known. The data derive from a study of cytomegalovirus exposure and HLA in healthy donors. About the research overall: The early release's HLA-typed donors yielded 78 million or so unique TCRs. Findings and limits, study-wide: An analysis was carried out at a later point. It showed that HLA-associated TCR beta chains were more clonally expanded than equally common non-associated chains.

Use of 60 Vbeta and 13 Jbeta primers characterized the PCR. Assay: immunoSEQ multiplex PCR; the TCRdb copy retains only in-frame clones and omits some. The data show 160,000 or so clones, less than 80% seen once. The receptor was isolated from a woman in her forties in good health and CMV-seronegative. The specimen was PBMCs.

The CDR3 region has the DNA TGTGCCAGCAGCGGGACAGGGCGAGGTGGCTACACCTTC. Encoded protein: CASSGTGRGGYTF. The chain couples TRBV28 to TRBJ1-2; TRBD1 agrees at 9 bases. Per germline, CDR1 MDHEN and CDR2 SYDVKM. CDR3 length equals 13 residues. The V and J ends lost 6 bases and 7 bases, in that order; junction bases with no gene match: 6.